The source of this TCR beta chain is a study of STAT5B mutations in CD4+ large granular lymphocyte leukemia. The sample holds a few counts of this clone. Sequencing used immunoSEQ multiplex PCR; TCRdb keeps in-frame clones, though not all of them. The sample has fewer than 35,000 clones, about three quarters seen once. The TCR originated in a human donor in good health. Sequences were obtained from CD4+ T cells from blood buffy coats.

CDR3 in amino acids: CASSEGLAAQQFF. The CDR3 DNA reads TGCGCCAGCAGCGAGGGACTAGCGGCCCAGCAGTTCTTC. This chain connects TRBV5-1 to TRBJ2-1, with 11 bases aligning to TRBD2. CDR1 is SGHRS and CDR2 is YFSETQ in the germline V gene. This CDR3 spans 13 amino acids. The V segment lost 4 bases and the J segment 11 bases; nucleotides outside the gene matches: 5. Full variable domain (rest looked up from reference TRBV5-1 and TRBJ2-1): KAGVTQTPRYLIKTRGQQVTLSCSPISGHRSVSWYQQTPGQGLQFLFEYFSETQRNKGNFPGRFSGRQFSNSRSEMNVSTLELGDSALYLCASSEGLAAQQFFGPGTRLTVL.